This TCR beta chain was recorded in a study of T-cell reconstitution after alpha-beta-depleted transplantation in children. Only a few counts were recorded for this clonotype. Its antigen is still unknown. Study-level results: Diversity of TCRbeta at day 60 was high in some patients, arising from surviving recipient T cells and thymic progenitors.

A library of TCRbeta sequences, prepared with unique molecular identifiers, was generated. MiXCR was run by TCRdb on the PCR reads, yielding one entry per CDR3 protein. Of 450,000 to 550,000 distinct CDR3 sequences detected, about an eighth appear once; the ten largest clones hold roughly 15%. The germline V gene encodes CDR1 SGHTA and CDR2 FQGNSA. V was clipped by 5 bases and J by 3 bases, with 16 bases between them. This CDR3 is built from 16 residues. The chain links TRBV7-2 to TRBJ2-2; D could derive from TRBD1 or TRBD2 (6 bases each). The source material was PBMCs, mostly from graft donor cells, sampled 180 days after TCRalphabeta/CD19-depleted stem cell transplant. The clonotype originates from a female patient between 2 and 15 years old who had a stem cell transplant for aplastic anemia, so the T cells may come from the graft donor. The DNA for the CDR3 is TGTGCCAGCAGCCTAACAGGGAGGCCGTACACCGGGGAGCTGTTTTTT. Translated, it gives CASSLTGRPYTGELFF.